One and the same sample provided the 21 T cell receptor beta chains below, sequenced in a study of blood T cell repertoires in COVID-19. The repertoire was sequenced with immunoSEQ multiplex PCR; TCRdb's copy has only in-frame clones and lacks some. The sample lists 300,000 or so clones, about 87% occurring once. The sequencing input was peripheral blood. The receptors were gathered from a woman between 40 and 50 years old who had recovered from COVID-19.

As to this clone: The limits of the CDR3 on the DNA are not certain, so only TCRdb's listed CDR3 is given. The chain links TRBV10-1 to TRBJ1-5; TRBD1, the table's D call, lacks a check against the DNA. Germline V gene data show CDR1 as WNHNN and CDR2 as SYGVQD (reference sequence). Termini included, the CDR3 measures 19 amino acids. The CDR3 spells CARNQGGPLYECGNQPQHF.

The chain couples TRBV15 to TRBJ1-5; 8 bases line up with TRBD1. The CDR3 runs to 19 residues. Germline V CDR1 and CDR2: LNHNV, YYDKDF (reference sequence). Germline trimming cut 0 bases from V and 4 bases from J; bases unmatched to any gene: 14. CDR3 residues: CATSRDDRGQGGGNQPQHF. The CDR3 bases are TGTGCCACCAGCAGAGACGACCGCGGACAGGGCGGGGGTAATCAGCCCCAGCATTTT.

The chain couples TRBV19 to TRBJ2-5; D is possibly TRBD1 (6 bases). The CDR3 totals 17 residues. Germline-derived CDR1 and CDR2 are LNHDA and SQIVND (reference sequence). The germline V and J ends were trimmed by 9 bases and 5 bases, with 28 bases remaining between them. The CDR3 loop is CASRPPSGDKWSETQYF. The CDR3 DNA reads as TGTGCCAGCAGACCTCCCTCCGGGGACAAGTGGTCGGAGACCCAGTACTTC.

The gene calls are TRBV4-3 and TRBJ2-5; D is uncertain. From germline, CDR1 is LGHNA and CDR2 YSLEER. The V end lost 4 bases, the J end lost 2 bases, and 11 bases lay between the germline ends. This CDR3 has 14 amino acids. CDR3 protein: CASSLRLVQETQYF. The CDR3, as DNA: TGCGCCAGCAGCCTTCGACTGGTACAAGAGACCCAGTACTTC.

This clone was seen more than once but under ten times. The CDR3 reads CASSIDPLAGGQETQYF. The CDR3 DNA is TGTGCCAGTAGTATAGATCCCCTGGCAGGGGGACAAGAGACCCAGTACTTC. The rearrangement uses TRBV19 and TRBJ2-5; the match to TRBD1 covers 7 bases. Per the germline V gene, CDR1 is LNHDA and CDR2 is SQIVND (reference sequence). The J segment lost 2 bases and the V segment lost 0 bases, leaving 9 bases of the junction unmatched. CDR3 size: 17 residues.

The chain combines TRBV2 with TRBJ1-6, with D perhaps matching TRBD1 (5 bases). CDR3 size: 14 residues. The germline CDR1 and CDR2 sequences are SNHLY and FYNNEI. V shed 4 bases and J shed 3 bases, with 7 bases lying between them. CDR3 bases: TGTGCCAGCAGTGTGGACAACTATAATTCACCCCTCCACTTT. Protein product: CASSVDNYNSPLHF.

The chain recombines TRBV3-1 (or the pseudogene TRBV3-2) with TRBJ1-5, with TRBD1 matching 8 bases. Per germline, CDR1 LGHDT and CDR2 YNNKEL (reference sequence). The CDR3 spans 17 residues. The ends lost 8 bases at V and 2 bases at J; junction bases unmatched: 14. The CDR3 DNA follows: TGTGCCAGCTCCTCCAGGACAGGGATATATGGCAATCAGCCCCAGCATTTT. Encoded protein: CASSSRTGIYGNQPQHF.

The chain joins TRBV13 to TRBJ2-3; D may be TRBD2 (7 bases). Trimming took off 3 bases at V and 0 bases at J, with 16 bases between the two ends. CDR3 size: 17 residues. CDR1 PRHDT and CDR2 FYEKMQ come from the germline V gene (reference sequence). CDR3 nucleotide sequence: TGTGCCAGCAGCTTTCCGGATTGGGGGGGCAGCACAGATACGCAGTATTTT. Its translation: CASSFPDWGGSTDTQYF. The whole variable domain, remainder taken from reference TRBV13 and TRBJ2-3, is AAGVIQSPRHLIKEKRETATLKCYPIPRHDTVYWYQQGPGQDPQFLISFYEKMQSDKGSIPDRFSAQQFSDYHSELNMSSLELGDSALYFCASSFPDWGGSTDTQYFGPGTRLTVL.

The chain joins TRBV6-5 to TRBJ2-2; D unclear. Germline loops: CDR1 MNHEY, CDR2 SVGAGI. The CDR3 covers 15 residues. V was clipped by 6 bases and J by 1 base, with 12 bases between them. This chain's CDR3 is CASRQLVRNTGELFF. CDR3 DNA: TGTGCCAGCAGACAATTGGTACGGAACACCGGGGAGCTGTTTTTT.

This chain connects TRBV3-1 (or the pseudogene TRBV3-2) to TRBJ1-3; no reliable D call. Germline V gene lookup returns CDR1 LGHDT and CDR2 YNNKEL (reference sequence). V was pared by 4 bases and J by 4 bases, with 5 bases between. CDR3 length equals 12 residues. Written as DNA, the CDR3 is TGTGCCAGCAGCCCGCAGGGAAACACCATATATTTT. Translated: CASSPQGNTIYF.

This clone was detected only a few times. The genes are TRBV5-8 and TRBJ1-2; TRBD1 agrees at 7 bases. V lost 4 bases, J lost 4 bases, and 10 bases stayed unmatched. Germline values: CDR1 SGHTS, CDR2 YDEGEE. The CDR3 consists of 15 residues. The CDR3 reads CASSAERQGSYGYTF. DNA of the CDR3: TGTGCCAGCAGCGCCGAGAGACAGGGATCCTATGGCTACACCTTC.

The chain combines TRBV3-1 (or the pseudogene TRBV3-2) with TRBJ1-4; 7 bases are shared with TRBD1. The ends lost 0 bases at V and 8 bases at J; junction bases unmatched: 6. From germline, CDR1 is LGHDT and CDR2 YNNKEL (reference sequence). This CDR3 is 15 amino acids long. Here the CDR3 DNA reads TGTGCCAGCAGCCAAGATCTAGGGGGCGAGGAAAAACTGTTTTTT. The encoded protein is CASSQDLGGEEKLFF.

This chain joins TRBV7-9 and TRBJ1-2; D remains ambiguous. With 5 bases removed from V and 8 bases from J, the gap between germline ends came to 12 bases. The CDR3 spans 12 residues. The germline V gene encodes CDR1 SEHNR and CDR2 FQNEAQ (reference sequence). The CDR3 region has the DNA TGTGCCAGCAGCGTCCTAGCCGGGGGCTACACCTTC. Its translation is CASSVLAGGYTF.

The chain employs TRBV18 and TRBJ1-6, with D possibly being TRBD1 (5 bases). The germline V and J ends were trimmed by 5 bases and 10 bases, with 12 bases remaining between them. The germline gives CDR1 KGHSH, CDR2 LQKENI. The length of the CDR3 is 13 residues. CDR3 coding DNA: TGTGCCAGCTCAATAGGGGATGGATCACCCCTCCACTTT. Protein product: CASSIGDGSPLHF.

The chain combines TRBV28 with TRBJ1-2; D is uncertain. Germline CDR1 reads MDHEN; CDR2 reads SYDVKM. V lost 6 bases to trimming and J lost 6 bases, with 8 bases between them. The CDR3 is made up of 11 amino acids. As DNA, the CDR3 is TGTGCCAGCAGGGACTATAATGGCTACACCTTC. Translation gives CASRDYNGYTF.

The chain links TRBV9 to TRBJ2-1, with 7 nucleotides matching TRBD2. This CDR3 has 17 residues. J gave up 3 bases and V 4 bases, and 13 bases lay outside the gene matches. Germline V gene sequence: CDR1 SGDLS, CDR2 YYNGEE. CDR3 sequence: CASSPRGGASGYNEQFF. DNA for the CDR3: TGTGCCAGCAGCCCAAGGGGTGGGGCTAGCGGCTACAATGAGCAGTTCTTC.

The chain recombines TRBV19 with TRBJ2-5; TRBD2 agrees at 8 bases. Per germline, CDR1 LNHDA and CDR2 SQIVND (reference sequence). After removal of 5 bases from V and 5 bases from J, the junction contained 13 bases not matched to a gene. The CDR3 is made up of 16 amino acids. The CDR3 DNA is TGTGCCAGTAGTCCCATTACAGCGGGGGCACGGGAGACCCAGTACTTC. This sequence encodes CASSPITAGARETQYF.

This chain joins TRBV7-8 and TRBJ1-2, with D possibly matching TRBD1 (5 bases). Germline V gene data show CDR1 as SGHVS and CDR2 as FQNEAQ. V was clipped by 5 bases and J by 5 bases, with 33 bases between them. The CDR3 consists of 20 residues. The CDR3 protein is CASSLDKGLSSLGPVYGYTF. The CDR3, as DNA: TGTGCCAGCAGCCTGGACAAGGGGCTAAGCTCCTTAGGGCCGGTATATGGCTACACCTTC. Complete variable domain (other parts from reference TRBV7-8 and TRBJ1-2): GAGVSQSPRYKVAKRGQDVALRCDPISGHVSLFWYQQALGQGPEFLTYFQNEAQLDKSGLPSDRFFAERPEGSVSTLKIQRTQQEDSAVYLCASSLDKGLSSLGPVYGYTFGSGTRLTVV.

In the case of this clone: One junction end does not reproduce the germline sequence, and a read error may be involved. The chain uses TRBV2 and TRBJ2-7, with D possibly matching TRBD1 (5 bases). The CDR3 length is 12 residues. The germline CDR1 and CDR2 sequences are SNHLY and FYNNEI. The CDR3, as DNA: TGTGCCAGCAGAGAAGACAGCTACGAGCAGTACTTC. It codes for CASREDSYEQYF.

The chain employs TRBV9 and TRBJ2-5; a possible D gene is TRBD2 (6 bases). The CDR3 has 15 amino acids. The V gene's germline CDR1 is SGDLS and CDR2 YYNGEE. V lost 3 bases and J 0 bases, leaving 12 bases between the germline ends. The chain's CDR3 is CASSGGRDYQETQYF. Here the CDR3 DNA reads TGTGCCAGCAGCGGGGGCAGGGACTACCAAGAGACCCAGTACTTC.

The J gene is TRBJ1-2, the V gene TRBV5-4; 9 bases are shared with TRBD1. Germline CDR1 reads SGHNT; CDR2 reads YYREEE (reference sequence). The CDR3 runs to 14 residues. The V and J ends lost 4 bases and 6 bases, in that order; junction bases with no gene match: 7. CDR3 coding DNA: TGTGCCAGCAGCCAAGGACAGGGGAACCATGGCTACACCTTC. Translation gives CASSQGQGNHGYTF.